The clone carrying this T cell receptor beta chain has a single count. This CDR3 is 17 amino acids long. Membership in each cohort depended on participant-reported clinical history. Donors in Cohort 3 who had recovered were those with two negative PCRs, healthcare professional clearance, or resolution of their symptoms. The sample originates from a study of blood T cell repertoires in COVID-19. Across the study: PBMCs, B-cell-depleted T cells, or T cells provided the cDNA or gDNA that made up the material.

Per the authors' pipeline: Using reference gene primer amplification, nucleated cell counts were estimated. This table comes from immunoSEQ multiplex PCR, and its TCRdb copy is limited to in-frame clones, with some not included. V, J and clone size reflect that table, while D and trimming were determined from the DNA. Of about 250,000 clones listed, around 89% are singletons. The chain has TRBV21-1 and TRBJ2-7; the tabulated D call, TRBD2, remains unverified against the DNA. TRBV21-1 is a documented pseudogene. The sequenced sample consisted of PBMCs or T cells enriched from blood (not recorded which). This clonotype was sampled from a man aged 35 to 55 who had recovered from COVID-19. CDR3 residues: CASSKVGLAEIYYEQYF. The CDR3 coding sequence is TGTGCCAGCAGCAAAGTGGGGCTAGCGGAGATTTACTACGAGCAGTACTTC.